Sequencing of this T cell receptor beta chain was carried out in a study of pediatric ulcerative colitis. Sequencing was at survey level. Sequencing was performed with immunoSEQ multiplex PCR; in TCRdb, only in-frame clones are kept and a portion is missing. This sample has around 30,000 clones, with roughly four fifths found just once. This clone has just one count. The germline V gene has CDR1 MNHGY and CDR2 SVAAGI. With V trimmed by 2 bases and J by 3 bases, 3 bases remained unmatched. The CDR3 is 17 amino acids. This TCR derives from a boy aged 5-17 years with severe ulcerative colitis. Sequencing was carried out using blood. The chain is built from TRBV6-9 and TRBJ2-3; 15 bases match TRBD2. In nucleotides, the CDR3 is TGTGCCAGCAGTTATAGGACTAGCGGGGGGGCTACAGATACGCAGTATTTT. Protein product: CASSYRTSGGATDTQYF.